Listed below are T cell receptor beta chains from one sample, sequenced in a study of T cell responses to AZD1222 COVID-19 vaccine. Some clones are missing from TCRdb's copy, which holds only in-frame ones; the method was immunoSEQ multiplex PCR. This sample yields 120,000 to 150,000 clones, of which approximately 94% are seen a single time; approximately 5.4% belongs to the top ten. Sample: peripheral blood, taken on day 0 of AZD1222 vaccination. All receptors come from an adult in good health. CDR3s include the opening cysteine and the closing phenylalanine or tryptophan.

j_call v_call cdr3_aa
TRBJ2-1 TRBV12-3/TRBV12-4 CASELGNEQFF
TRBJ1-1 TRBV19 CASSAQGKVEAFF
TRBJ1-2 TRBV18 CASSPRRGLSGYGYTF
TRBJ1-5 TRBV6-2/TRBV6-3 CASSSGALTQHF
TRBJ2-6 TRBV28 CASSSDGSGANVLTF
TRBJ2-7 TRBV2 CASSWAGAHLSYEQYF
TRBJ2-1 TRBV7-9 CASSLSQGLNEQFF
TRBJ2-1 TRBV18 CASSPPLGGSSYNEQFF
TRBJ2-7 TRBV19 CASSIEAGARNEQYF
TRBJ2-5 TRBV9 CASSSGGQGLAKTQYF
TRBJ2-1 TRBV5-1 CASSLADNEQFF
TRBJ2-2 TRBV18 CASSPTSGVPAAGELFF
TRBJ2-3 TRBV10-1 CASSEVDTQYF
TRBJ2-5 TRBV6-5 CASRSLAGGMETQYF
TRBJ2-5 TRBV3-1/TRBV3-2 CASSLMSGGGETQYF